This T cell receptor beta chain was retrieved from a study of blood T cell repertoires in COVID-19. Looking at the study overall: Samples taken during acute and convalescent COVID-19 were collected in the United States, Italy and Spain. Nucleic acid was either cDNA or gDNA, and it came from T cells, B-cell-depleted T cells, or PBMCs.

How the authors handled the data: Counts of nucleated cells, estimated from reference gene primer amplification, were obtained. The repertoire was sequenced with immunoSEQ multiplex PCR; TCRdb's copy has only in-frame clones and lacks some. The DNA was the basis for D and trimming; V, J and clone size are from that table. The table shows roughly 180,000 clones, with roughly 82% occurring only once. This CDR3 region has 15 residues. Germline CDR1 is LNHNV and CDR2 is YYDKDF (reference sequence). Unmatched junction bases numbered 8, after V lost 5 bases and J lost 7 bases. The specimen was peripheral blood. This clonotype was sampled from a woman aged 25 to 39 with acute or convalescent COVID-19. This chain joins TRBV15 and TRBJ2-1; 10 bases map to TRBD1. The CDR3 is CATSDDRGQRNEQFF. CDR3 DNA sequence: TGTGCCACCAGCGACGACAGGGGGCAAAGAAATGAGCAGTTCTTC.